These T cell receptor beta chains were read from a single sample in a study of early T cells in non-severe SARS-CoV-2 infection. TCRdb re-analysed the 5' RACE reads in MiXCR, keeping a single row per CDR3 protein. The sample yields some 40,000 distinct CDR3 sequences, roughly 7.9% seen once. Source: whole blood, taken at baseline. Source of these receptors: an adult who was a healthcare worker with PCR-confirmed SARS-CoV-2 infection or an uninfected control (not recorded which). Each CDR3 is given with its conserved first and last residue. The D gene is left open where the match is weak. The listing skips clone size in some rows; elsewhere it reads once, few, many or a size class.

v_gene: TRBV20-1; abundance: many; j_gene: TRBJ2-3; d_gene: NA; CDR3aa: CSKEGGDTQYF; CDR3nt: TGCAGTAAAGAGGGCGGAGATACGCAGTATTTT
v_gene: TRBV4-1; abundance: many; j_gene: TRBJ2-7; d_gene: NA; CDR3aa: CASSQGQRTYEQYF; CDR3nt: TGCGCCAGCAGCCAAGGGCAGAGAACCTACGAGCAGTACTTC
v_gene: TRBV5-1; abundance: NA; j_gene: TRBJ1-6; d_gene: NA; CDR3aa: CASSLFGGDNSPLHF; CDR3nt: TGCGCCAGCAGCTTGTTCGGTGGAGATAATTCACCCCTCCACTTT
v_gene: TRBV5-4; abundance: few; j_gene: TRBJ2-1; d_gene: TRBD2; CDR3aa: CASSPLSRGGSSYNEQFF; CDR3nt: TGTGCCAGCAGCCCACTCTCCCGCGGGGGGAGCTCCTACAATGAGCAGTTCTTC
v_gene: TRBV12-3/TRBV12-4; abundance: many; j_gene: TRBJ1-2; d_gene: NA; CDR3aa: CASTPLVGGGGYTF; CDR3nt: TGTGCCAGCACCCCCCTGGTCGGAGGGGGTGGCTACACCTTC
v_gene: TRBV21-1; abundance: NA; j_gene: TRBJ2-4; d_gene: NA; CDR3aa: CASSNRTNPKNIQYF; CDR3nt: TGTGCCAGCAGCAACAGGACTAATCCGAAAAACATTCAGTACTTC
v_gene: TRBV5-5; abundance: many; j_gene: TRBJ1-1; d_gene: NA; CDR3aa: CASSLFSGNTEAFF; CDR3nt: TGTGCCAGCAGCTTGTTTTCAGGGAACACTGAAGCTTTCTTT
v_gene: TRBV12-3/TRBV12-4; abundance: many; j_gene: TRBJ1-4; d_gene: TRBD1; CDR3aa: CASSPDRATNEKLFF; CDR3nt: TGTGCCAGCAGTCCAGACAGGGCGACTAATGAAAAACTGTTTTTT
v_gene: TRBV6-5; abundance: NA; j_gene: TRBJ2-2; d_gene: NA; CDR3aa: CASSKQDLSTGELFF; CDR3nt: TGTGCCAGCAGTAAACAGGATTTGAGCACCGGGGAGCTGTTTTTT
v_gene: TRBV6-1; abundance: few; j_gene: TRBJ1-1; d_gene: TRBD1; CDR3aa: CASSRDRNTEAFF; CDR3nt: TGTGCCAGCAGCCGGGACAGGAACACTGAAGCTTTCTTT
v_gene: TRBV12-3/TRBV12-4; abundance: many; j_gene: TRBJ2-1; d_gene: NA; CDR3aa: CASNRGGGHEQFF; CDR3nt: TGTGCCAGCAACCGAGGAGGGGGCCATGAGCAGTTCTTC
v_gene: TRBV5-1; abundance: NA; j_gene: TRBJ2-1; d_gene: TRBD1; CDR3aa: CASSEQGAEGEQFF; CDR3nt: TGCGCCAGCAGCGAGCAGGGGGCAGAAGGTGAGCAGTTCTTC
v_gene: TRBV4-3; abundance: many; j_gene: TRBJ1-4; d_gene: TRBD1; CDR3aa: CASSTTPGQPNEKLFF; CDR3nt: TGCGCCAGCAGTACTACACCGGGACAGCCCAATGAAAAACTGTTTTTT
v_gene: TRBV6-2/TRBV6-3; abundance: many; j_gene: TRBJ2-1; d_gene: NA; CDR3aa: CASSRDGYNEQFF; CDR3nt: TGTGCCAGCAGTCGGGACGGCTACAATGAGCAGTTCTTC
v_gene: TRBV20-1; abundance: many; j_gene: TRBJ2-7; d_gene: NA; CDR3aa: CSARDNYEQYF; CDR3nt: TGCAGTGCTAGGGACAACTACGAGCAGTACTTC
v_gene: TRBV11-2; abundance: many; j_gene: TRBJ2-7; d_gene: NA; CDR3aa: CASSFGGHPSYEQYF; CDR3nt: TGTGCCAGCAGCTTCGGAGGGCACCCCTCCTACGAGCAGTACTTC
v_gene: TRBV4-1; abundance: many; j_gene: TRBJ1-5; d_gene: NA; CDR3aa: CASSQISANQPQHF; CDR3nt: TGCGCCAGCAGCCAAATTTCGGCGAATCAGCCCCAGCATTTT
v_gene: TRBV5-5; abundance: NA; j_gene: TRBJ1-4; d_gene: NA; CDR3aa: CASSARGSTNEKLFF; CDR3nt: TGTGCCAGCAGCGCGAGGGGTAGCACTAATGAAAAACTGTTTTTT
v_gene: TRBV5-1; abundance: few; j_gene: TRBJ2-5; d_gene: NA; CDR3aa: CASNREEQETQYF; CDR3nt: TGCGCCAGCAATCGAGAAGAGCAAGAGACCCAGTACTTC
v_gene: TRBV7-6; abundance: many; j_gene: TRBJ1-1; d_gene: NA; CDR3aa: CASRGTGSNNEAFF; CDR3nt: TGTGCCAGCAGGGGAACAGGGAGCAATAATGAAGCTTTCTTT
v_gene: TRBV29-1; abundance: NA; j_gene: TRBJ2-1; d_gene: NA; CDR3aa: CSVDSVSYNEQFF; CDR3nt: TGCAGCGTTGACAGTGTCTCCTACAATGAGCAGTTCTTC
v_gene: TRBV12-3/TRBV12-4; abundance: NA; j_gene: TRBJ1-4; d_gene: NA; CDR3aa: CASSLTSTDMNEKLFF; CDR3nt: TGTGCCAGCAGTTTAACCTCGACAGATATGAATGAAAAACTGTTTTTT
v_gene: TRBV5-1; abundance: NA; j_gene: TRBJ2-3; d_gene: NA; CDR3aa: CASSGDTPGRIDTQYF; CDR3nt: TGCGCCAGCAGCGGGGATACACCGGGCCGGATAGATACGCAGTATTTT
v_gene: TRBV29-1; abundance: many; j_gene: TRBJ1-5; d_gene: TRBD1; CDR3aa: CSVSGGYDQPQHF; CDR3nt: TGCAGCGTTTCAGGGGGCTATGACCAGCCCCAGCATTTT
v_gene: TRBV21-1; abundance: few; j_gene: TRBJ1-3; d_gene: NA; CDR3aa: CASLNESSGNTIYF; CDR3nt: TGTGCCAGCCTAAACGAGAGCTCTGGAAACACCATATATTTT
v_gene: TRBV6-5; abundance: many; j_gene: TRBJ1-1; d_gene: TRBD1; CDR3aa: CASTQGGEAFF; CDR3nt: TGTGCCAGCACCCAGGGGGGTGAAGCTTTCTTT
v_gene: TRBV28; abundance: few; j_gene: TRBJ1-5; d_gene: NA; CDR3aa: CASSFPQGRQPQHF; CDR3nt: TGTGCCAGCAGTTTCCCACAGGGAAGGCAGCCCCAGCATTTT
v_gene: TRBV6-1; abundance: many; j_gene: TRBJ1-2; d_gene: NA; CDR3aa: CASRWVTEGYTF; CDR3nt: TGTGCCAGCAGATGGGTTACCGAGGGCTACACCTTC
v_gene: TRBV5-4; abundance: NA; j_gene: TRBJ2-1; d_gene: NA; CDR3aa: CASSLRDNYNEQFF; CDR3nt: TGTGCCAGCAGCTTGCGGGACAACTACAATGAGCAGTTCTTC
v_gene: TRBV4-1; abundance: few; j_gene: TRBJ1-1; d_gene: NA; CDR3aa: CASSQDWGPTEAFF; CDR3nt: TGCGCCAGCAGCCAAGATTGGGGGCCAACTGAAGCTTTCTTT
v_gene: TRBV5-1; abundance: NA; j_gene: TRBJ2-7; d_gene: TRBD1; CDR3aa: CASSPDGTGLTYEQYF; CDR3nt: TGCGCCAGCAGCCCGGACGGGACAGGGTTGACCTACGAGCAGTACTTC
v_gene: TRBV6-1; abundance: NA; j_gene: TRBJ1-4; d_gene: NA; CDR3aa: CASSAIPVDEKLFF; CDR3nt: TGTGCCAGCAGTGCGATCCCCGTGGATGAAAAACTGTTTTTT
v_gene: TRBV27; abundance: many; j_gene: TRBJ1-1; d_gene: NA; CDR3aa: CASSPLPTGNTEAFF; CDR3nt: TGTGCCAGCAGTCCACTCCCCACGGGGAACACTGAAGCTTTCTTT
v_gene: TRBV4-3; abundance: many; j_gene: TRBJ2-3; d_gene: TRBD2; CDR3aa: CASSSAGGPTDTQYF; CDR3nt: TGCGCCAGCAGCTCAGCGGGGGGGCCCACAGATACGCAGTATTTT
v_gene: TRBV10-2; abundance: many; j_gene: TRBJ2-3; d_gene: NA; CDR3aa: CASSPSTDTQYF; CDR3nt: TGCGCCAGCAGCCCGAGCACAGATACGCAGTATTTT
v_gene: TRBV20-1; abundance: many; j_gene: TRBJ1-1; d_gene: NA; CDR3aa: CSAKGSTEAFF; CDR3nt: TGCAGTGCAAAGGGGAGCACTGAAGCTTTCTTT
v_gene: TRBV11-2; abundance: few; j_gene: TRBJ2-1; d_gene: NA; CDR3aa: CASSLGGSLFF; CDR3nt: TGTGCCAGCAGCTTAGGTGGAAGCCTGTTCTTC
v_gene: TRBV5-1; abundance: many; j_gene: TRBJ2-7; d_gene: NA; CDR3aa: CASSKKQGSGEQYF; CDR3nt: TGCGCCAGCAGCAAAAAACAGGGATCGGGCGAGCAGTACTTC
v_gene: TRBV29-1; abundance: many; j_gene: TRBJ2-7; d_gene: TRBD1; CDR3aa: CSVVIPRDRAYEQYF; CDR3nt: TGCAGCGTTGTTATCCCCCGGGACAGGGCTTACGAGCAGTACTTC
v_gene: TRBV5-1; abundance: NA; j_gene: TRBJ2-2; d_gene: NA; CDR3aa: CASSLVPGGDTGELFF; CDR3nt: TGCGCCAGCAGCTTGGTTCCGGGGGGCGACACCGGGGAGCTGTTTTTT
v_gene: TRBV7-9; abundance: NA; j_gene: TRBJ2-5; d_gene: NA; CDR3aa: CASSRVQGKETQYF; CDR3nt: TGTGCCAGCAGCCGGGTACAGGGTAAAGAGACCCAGTACTTC
v_gene: TRBV20-1; abundance: many; j_gene: TRBJ1-5; d_gene: NA; CDR3aa: CSASDYSNQPQHF; CDR3nt: TGCAGTGCTAGTGATTATAGCAATCAGCCCCAGCATTTT
v_gene: TRBV7-2; abundance: few; j_gene: TRBJ2-1; d_gene: NA; CDR3aa: CASSSLGAESYNEQFF; CDR3nt: TGTGCCAGCAGCTCCCTAGGTGCGGAAAGTTACAATGAGCAGTTCTTC
v_gene: TRBV7-2; abundance: NA; j_gene: TRBJ2-1; d_gene: NA; CDR3aa: CASSWKGTYNEQFF; CDR3nt: TGTGCCAGCAGTTGGAAGGGTACCTACAATGAGCAGTTCTTC
v_gene: TRBV7-9; abundance: NA; j_gene: TRBJ2-5; d_gene: NA; CDR3aa: CASSLLSGQETQYF; CDR3nt: TGTGCCAGCAGCTTACTGTCGGGCCAAGAGACCCAGTACTTC
v_gene: TRBV28; abundance: NA; j_gene: TRBJ2-4; d_gene: NA; CDR3aa: CASKGNKNIQYF; CDR3nt: TGTGCCAGCAAAGGGAACAAAAACATTCAGTACTTC
v_gene: TRBV28; abundance: NA; j_gene: TRBJ2-7; d_gene: TRBD2; CDR3aa: CASNLGGVQYF; CDR3nt: TGTGCCAGCAACCTGGGGGGGGTGCAGTACTTC
v_gene: TRBV20-1; abundance: NA; j_gene: TRBJ2-7; d_gene: NA; CDR3aa: CSSSPLWDEQYF; CDR3nt: TGCAGTTCTAGCCCGCTCTGGGACGAGCAGTACTTC
v_gene: TRBV29-1; abundance: NA; j_gene: TRBJ2-1; d_gene: NA; CDR3aa: CSVGTRIDEQFF; CDR3nt: TGCAGCGTGGGCACTAGGATCGATGAGCAGTTCTTC
v_gene: TRBV12-3/TRBV12-4; abundance: medium-sized; j_gene: TRBJ2-1; d_gene: NA; CDR3aa: CASSWRGSSYNEQFF; CDR3nt: TGTGCCAGCAGTTGGAGGGGGAGCTCCTACAATGAGCAGTTCTTC
v_gene: TRBV11-2; abundance: NA; j_gene: TRBJ1-6; d_gene: TRBD1; CDR3aa: CASSVTGENSPLHF; CDR3nt: TGTGCCAGCAGCGTTACAGGGGAAAATTCACCCCTCCACTTT